This T cell receptor (beta chain) was retrieved from a study of T cell responses to AZD1222 COVID-19 vaccine. Profiled with immunoSEQ multiplex PCR; TCRdb holds only in-frame clones, not every one. The sample has about 110,000 clones; approximately 90% are singletons. The length of the CDR3 is 11 residues. The V gene's germline CDR1 is KGHSY and CDR2 FQNENV. V was pared by 5 bases and J by 4 bases, with 4 bases between. This sequence originates from an adult in good health. The chain employs TRBV16 and TRBJ2-3, with no clear D. Here the sequenced sample was peripheral blood, taken on day 0 of AZD1222 vaccination. The CDR3 here is CASSSSDTQYF. CDR3 DNA: TGTGCCAGCAGCTCTTCAGATACGCAGTATTTT.